These 11 T cell receptor beta chains came from one sample sequenced in a study of blood T cell repertoires in COVID-19. Libraries were prepared by immunoSEQ multiplex PCR; TCRdb keeps only in-frame clonotypes and omits some of them. This table has 150,000 to 200,000 clones, roughly 80% appearing once. The sequenced sample consisted of peripheral blood. Receptor source: a woman in her seventies with acute or convalescent COVID-19.

The chain carries TRBV7-8 and TRBJ1-1; D is unclear. This CDR3 is built from 15 residues. V lost 5 bases to trimming and J lost 1 base, with 14 bases between them. Per germline, CDR1 SGHVS and CDR2 FQNEAQ. DNA of the CDR3: TGTGCCAGCAGCCCCGGAGTTCCTAGGAACACTGAAGCTTTCTTT. Amino acids: CASSPGVPRNTEAFF.

CDR3 protein: CASSLRGGDTQYF. CDR3 nucleotide sequence: TGTGCCAGCAGCTTAAGGGGGGGCGATACGCAGTATTTT. V is TRBV7-2 and J is TRBJ2-3, with D possibly TRBD2 on 7 matching bases. The germline V gene has CDR1 SGHTA and CDR2 FQGNSA. The CDR3 length is 13 residues. V lost 2 bases and J lost 6, with 9 bases in between.

This chain uses TRBV5-1 with TRBJ2-5, with 9 bases matching TRBD2. Germline V gene sequence: CDR1 SGHRS, CDR2 YFSETQ. Trimming cost V 4 bases and J 1 base; bases outside gene matches: 11. The CDR3 is made up of 17 amino acids. The CDR3 DNA follows: TGCGCCAGCAGCCCCGGTATGGCGGGAGGGGCCCAAGAGACCCAGTACTTC. This codes for CASSPGMAGGAQETQYF. The full variable domain, in which reference TRBV5-1 and TRBJ2-5 provide the parts outside the CDR3, is KAGVTQTPRYLIKTRGQQVTLSCSPISGHRSVSWYQQTPGQGLQFLFEYFSETQRNKGNFPGRFSGRQFSNSRSEMNVSTLELGDSALYLCASSPGMAGGAQETQYFGPGTRLLVL.

This chain uses TRBV5-6 with TRBJ2-1; tentatively, D is TRBD1 (6 bases). V dropped 4 bases and J dropped 5 bases, with 19 bases sitting between them. Per the germline V gene, CDR1 is SGHDT and CDR2 is YYEEEE. This CDR3 comprises 16 residues. CDR3 sequence (DNA): TGTGCCAGCAGCGCCCAGGGGCTCGGTAAAAACAATGAGCAGTTCTTC. Translating gives CASSAQGLGKNNEQFF.

V and J are TRBV6-5 and TRBJ2-7, with D perhaps matching TRBD1 (5 bases). Germline V gene lookup returns CDR1 MNHEY and CDR2 SVGAGI. V was shortened by 0 bases and J by 3 bases, with 15 bases between the two germline ends. CDR3 length: 16 amino acids. The chain's CDR3 is CASSYSRWGADYEQYF. CDR3 in DNA: TGTGCCAGCAGTTACTCGAGGTGGGGCGCGGACTACGAGCAGTACTTC.

This chain connects TRBV6-5 to TRBJ1-3; TRBD1 might be the D (5 bases). CDR3 length equals 14 residues. The V and J ends lost 6 bases and 5 bases respectively, with 14 bases between them. Germline V gene data show CDR1 as MNHEY and CDR2 as SVGAGI. As DNA, the CDR3 is TGTGCCAGCAGGACCAGGGAAAATAGAAACACCATATATTTT. It translates to CASRTRENRNTIYF.

In its sample, this clone was seen a few times. The chain has TRBV7-2 and TRBJ2-1; tentative D call: TRBD2 (6 bases). Germline V gene sequence: CDR1 SGHTA, CDR2 FQGNSA. The CDR3 is made up of 16 amino acids. V lost 3 bases to trimming and J lost 6 bases, with 18 bases between them. Written as DNA, the CDR3 is TGTGCCAGCAGCTTTCCTGGGGGGAGGAAGGGCAATGAGCAGTTCTTC. Protein sequence: CASSFPGGRKGNEQFF. The variable domain in full, with the rest retrieved from reference TRBV7-2 and TRBJ2-1, is GAGVSQSPSNKVTEKGKDVELRCDPISGHTALYWYRQSLGQGLEFLIYFQGNSAPDKSGLPSDRFSAERTGGSVSTLTIQRTQQEDSAVYLCASSFPGGRKGNEQFFGPGTRLTVL.

The chain couples TRBV7-3 to TRBJ1-2; 7 bases are shared with TRBD1. The germline V gene encodes CDR1 SGHTA and CDR2 FQGTGA. The CDR3 has 13 amino acids. After removal of 5 bases from V and 8 bases from J, the junction contained 8 bases not matched to a gene. The CDR3 region is CASSQDRLRGYTF. The CDR3 bases are TGTGCCAGCAGCCAGGACAGGTTGCGGGGCTACACCTTC.

This chain links TRBV27 with TRBJ2-1, with 9 bases matching TRBD2. The CDR3 is 14 amino acids. With 10 bases clipped from V and 9 bases from J, the junction kept 13 bases outside the gene matches. The V gene's germline CDR1 is MNHEY and CDR2 SMNVEV (reference sequence). The CDR3 loop reads CAISGSGVSGEQFF. DNA for the CDR3: TGTGCCATTAGCGGGAGCGGAGTATCGGGTGAGCAGTTCTTC.

J is TRBJ1-5 and V is TRBV6-2 or TRBV6-3, with TRBD1 as a possible D gene (5 bases). V was trimmed by 5 bases and J by 2 bases, leaving 19 bases between them. CDR3 size: 17 residues. Germline assignment: CDR1 MNHEY and CDR2 SVGEGT. This chain's CDR3 is CASSKVYQGTGNQPQHF. DNA for the CDR3: TGTGCCAGCAGTAAGGTATATCAGGGCACGGGCAATCAGCCCCAGCATTTT.

The chain combines TRBV6-5 with TRBJ1-1; TRBD1 matches at 8 bases. The CDR3 sequence is 13 residues long. CDR1 and CDR2 (germline): MNHEY, SVGAGI. Germline trimming cut 6 bases from V and 3 bases from J; bases unmatched to any gene: 3. In nucleotides, the CDR3 is TGTGCCAGCAGCTTACAGGGGGACACTGAAGCTTTCTTT. Translation gives CASSLQGDTEAFF.